These 19 T cell receptor beta chains originate from one sample sequenced in a study of blood T cell repertoires in COVID-19. Produced via immunoSEQ multiplex PCR; TCRdb's table is partial and in-frame only. The sample lists 85,000 to 90,000 clones, 65% to 85% occurring once. The sequenced sample was peripheral blood. The receptors were sampled from a man in his 70s with acute or convalescent COVID-19.

This clone was counted between two and nine times. This sequence joins TRBV11-2 and TRBJ2-5; TRBD2 matches at 9 bases. In germline, CDR1 is SGHAT, CDR2 FQNNGV. The CDR3 spans 16 residues. The V gene end was trimmed by 7 bases and the J gene end by 5 bases; junction bases not matched to a gene: 14. The CDR3 region is CASTVGVAGVGETQYF. The CDR3 DNA reads as TGTGCCAGCACAGTGGGGGTAGCGGGGGTCGGGGAGACCCAGTACTTC.

This rearrangement joins TRBV20-1 to TRBJ1-4; the D is unclear. The CDR3 extends over 14 amino acids. The V gene's germline CDR1 is DFQATT and CDR2 SNEGSKA (reference sequence). Trimming removed 3 bases at V and 0 bases at J, with 8 bases between. The CDR3, as DNA: TGCAGTGCTAGTCGGCGGACAACTAATGAAAAACTGTTTTTT. As protein: CSASRRTTNEKLFF.

This chain joins TRBV12-3 or TRBV12-4 and TRBJ1-1, with D uncertain. The V gene lost 4 bases and the J gene lost 11 bases, with 11 bases spanning the gap. The length of the CDR3 is 11 residues. The CDR3 region has the DNA TGTGCCAGCAGTTCGACGTCTAGTGCTTTCTTT. This sequence encodes CASSSTSSAFF.

V is TRBV4-1 and J is TRBJ2-1; D is perhaps TRBD1 (6 bases). Germline CDR1 reads MGHRA; CDR2 reads YSYEKL. V was clipped by 4 bases and J by 3 bases, with 13 bases between them. This CDR3 is 15 amino acids long. CDR3 bases: TGCGCCAGCAGCCCTGACAGGTTAAACTACAATGAGCAGTTCTTC. It codes for CASSPDRLNYNEQFF.

This clone was found once. The V gene is TRBV10-2, the J gene TRBJ1-1; 7 nucleotides match TRBD1. Germline V gives CDR1 WSHSY, CDR2 SAAADI. The CDR3 extends over 14 amino acids. V lost 4 bases to trimming and J lost 4 bases; unmatched junction nucleotides: 6. The DNA for the CDR3 is TGCGCCAGCAGTGCGCAGGGGGTATCCACTGAAGCTTTCTTT. Amino acids: CASSAQGVSTEAFF.

The V gene is TRBV5-4, the J gene TRBJ1-6; 7 bases are a match to TRBD1. The CDR3 sequence is 14 residues long. V was pared by 4 bases and J by 6 bases, with 4 bases of the junction left unmatched. Germline values: CDR1 SGHNT, CDR2 YYREEE (reference sequence). As DNA, the CDR3 is TGTGCCAGCAGCAGACAGGGTTTTAATTCACCCCTCCACTTT. Translating it yields CASSRQGFNSPLHF.

The chain couples TRBV28 to TRBJ2-3; D may be TRBD2 (6 bases). Germline V gene lookup returns CDR1 MDHEN and CDR2 SYDVKM. The CDR3 has 15 amino acids. Trimming cost V 5 bases and J 2 bases, with 14 bases left between them. DNA for the CDR3: TGTGCCAGCAGTCTGGGGAGCGGGTACACAGATACGCAGTATTTT. It specifies CASSLGSGYTDTQYF.

The chain combines TRBV5-1 with TRBJ2-7; unclear D gene. Germline V lookup: CDR1 SGHRS, CDR2 YFSETQ. Trimming removed 0 bases at V and 6 bases at J, with 10 bases between. CDR3 length equals 13 residues. The CDR3 protein is CASSLAGFSEQYF. The CDR3 nucleotides are TGCGCCAGCAGCTTGGCCGGGTTCTCCGAGCAGTACTTC.

This chain connects TRBV29-1 to TRBJ2-1; no clear D. The CDR3 consists of 13 residues. V lost 4 bases, J lost 0 bases, and 7 bases lay in between. In germline, CDR1 is SQVTM, CDR2 ANQGSEA. The CDR3 region is CSVAQSSYNEQFF. The CDR3 DNA reads as TGCAGCGTTGCACAAAGCTCCTACAATGAGCAGTTCTTC.

The V and J genes are TRBV7-6 and TRBJ1-4; no firm D call. Germline CDR1 reads SGHVS; CDR2 reads FNYEAQ. The V gene lost 8 bases and the J gene lost 7 bases, with 17 bases spanning the gap. This CDR3 spans 14 amino acids. CDR3 sequence reads: CASSSGLSGEKLFF. The CDR3 bases are TGTGCCAGCTCTTCTGGCCTATCAGGTGAAAAACTGTTTTTT.

The V call is TRBV7-2, the J call TRBJ2-7; D may be TRBD1 (6 bases). CDR3 length: 14 amino acids. Germline CDR1 and CDR2: SGHTA and FQGNSA. Trimming pared 2 bases from V and 5 bases from J, leaving 13 bases between. The CDR3 spells CASSLKSAGDEQYF. In DNA form, the CDR3 reads TGTGCCAGCAGCTTAAAGTCGGCAGGGGACGAGCAGTACTTC.

The chain is built from TRBV2 and TRBJ2-1; 8 bases map to TRBD1. Germline values: CDR1 SNHLY, CDR2 FYNNEI. With 7 bases clipped from V and 5 bases from J, the junction kept 4 bases outside the gene matches. CDR3 length equals 13 residues. CDR3 sequence: CASKDRANNEQFF. In DNA, the CDR3 is TGTGCCAGCAAGGACAGGGCAAACAATGAGCAGTTCTTC.

The chain is built from TRBV3-1 (or the pseudogene TRBV3-2) and TRBJ2-5, with D hard to call. The CDR3 length is 13 residues. CDR1 LGHDT and CDR2 YNNKEL come from the germline V gene (reference sequence). V dropped 5 bases and J dropped 2 bases, with 9 bases sitting between them. CDR3 sequence (DNA): TGTGCCAGCAGCGAAACCAGGCAAGAGACCCAGTACTTC. This translates into CASSETRQETQYF.

The J gene is TRBJ2-1, the V gene TRBV5-4; 8 bases fit TRBD1. CDR3 length: 14 residues. V dropped 1 base and J dropped 15; count of bases not matched to a gene: 12. Germline CDR1 is SGHNT and CDR2 is YYREEE (reference sequence). This chain's CDR3 is CASSLWGQAHQRFF. The CDR3 region has the DNA TGTGCCAGCAGCTTGTGGGGACAGGCCCACCAGCGGTTCTTC.

The rearrangement uses TRBV27 and TRBJ2-2; 7 nucleotides align to TRBD2. V was pared by 0 bases and J by 6 bases, with 1 base of the junction left unmatched. The CDR3 loop spans 14 amino acids. Germline assignment: CDR1 MNHEY and CDR2 SMNVEV (reference sequence). CDR3 DNA: TGTGCCAGCAGTTTATCGACTAGCTCCGGGGAGCTGTTTTTT. Encoded protein: CASSLSTSSGELFF.

The genes are TRBV7-9 and TRBJ2-2; a possible D gene is TRBD1 (7 bases). Trimming took off 5 bases at V and 6 bases at J, with 19 bases between the two ends. This CDR3 is 16 amino acids long. Germline loops: CDR1 SEHNR, CDR2 FQNEAQ (reference sequence). Here the CDR3 reads CASSRSTGEAAGELFF. The DNA for the CDR3 is TGTGCCAGCAGCCGTAGCACAGGGGAGGCCGCCGGGGAGCTGTTTTTT.

The CDR3 is CASSQTGDTEAFF. CDR3 DNA sequence: TGTGCCAGCAGCCAAACAGGGGACACTGAAGCTTTCTTT. The chain joins TRBV3-1 (or the pseudogene TRBV3-2) to TRBJ1-1; 7 nucleotides match TRBD1. V lost 2 bases to trimming and J lost 3 bases; unmatched junction nucleotides: 0. The CDR3 is made up of 13 amino acids. The germline gives CDR1 LGHDT, CDR2 YNNKEL (reference sequence).

The chain couples TRBV9 to TRBJ2-3, with 8 bases matching TRBD2. V was clipped by 3 bases and J by 3 bases; unmatched bases: 6. The CDR3 is 15 amino acids. Germline CDR1 SGDLS, CDR2 YYNGEE. CDR3 DNA: TGTGCCAGCAGCGCGAGCGGGGGAGGGACAGATACGCAGTATTTT. Protein: CASSASGGGTDTQYF.

This clone was seen once. The chain links TRBV3-1 (or the pseudogene TRBV3-2) to TRBJ2-5; D is unclear. The CDR3 runs to 15 residues. Germline CDR1 LGHDT, CDR2 YNNKEL (reference sequence). Trimming shortened V by 0 bases and J by 6 bases, and 14 bases separated the two germline ends. This chain's CDR3 is CASSQEGRSWKTQYF. Here the CDR3 DNA reads TGTGCCAGCAGCCAAGAGGGCAGGTCGTGGAAGACCCAGTACTTC.